A single sample is the source of the 27 T cell receptor beta chains below, sequenced in a study of T cell changes during pregnancy in multiple sclerosis. Profiling relied on immunoSEQ multiplex PCR, and the TCRdb table lists in-frame clones only, not all of them. The sample holds 30,000 to 35,000 clones, about 90% seen once. The starting material was CD4+ T cells from peripheral blood mononuclear cells, obtained in the first trimester of pregnancy. These receptors were taken from a female donor in good health, enrolled as a control in a pregnancy study.

CDR3 region: CASSIGGAGTDTQYF. The CDR3 bases are TGTGCCAGCAGTATAGGGGGCGCGGGCACAGATACGCAGTATTTT. The rearrangement uses TRBV6-6 and TRBJ2-3; 7 nucleotides match TRBD1. The V gene's germline CDR1 is MNHNY and CDR2 SVGAGI (reference sequence). V shed 5 bases and J 1 base; nucleotides not matched to a gene: 6. The length of the CDR3 is 15 residues.

The chain uses TRBV5-1 and TRBJ1-2, with D possibly being TRBD1 (5 bases). V dropped 4 bases and J dropped 7 bases, with 14 bases sitting between them. Germline V gene lookup returns CDR1 SGHRS and CDR2 YFSETQ. This CDR3 region has 13 residues. The CDR3 DNA sequence: TGCGCCAGCAGCGACTCGGGGGTTACTGGCTACACCTTC. Its protein is CASSDSGVTGYTF.

The V and J genes are TRBV11-3 and TRBJ1-5, with D maybe TRBD1 (6 bases). V gave up 5 bases and J gave up 2 bases, with 13 bases separating them. From germline, CDR1 is SGHNT and CDR2 YENEEA. The CDR3 has 15 amino acids. CDR3 protein: CASSKGGGGNQPQHF. CDR3 in DNA: TGTGCCAGCAGCAAAGGGGGGGGTGGCAATCAGCCCCAGCATTTT.

V and J are TRBV6-5 and TRBJ2-1, with D possibly TRBD1 on 5 matching bases. Germline lookup yields CDR1 MNHEY and CDR2 SVGAGI. V was cut by 5 bases and J by 2 bases, with 13 bases left in between. This CDR3 comprises 15 residues. CDR3 amino acids: CASSAVWGTYNEQFF. The CDR3 nucleotides read TGTGCCAGCAGTGCTGTTTGGGGCACCTACAATGAGCAGTTCTTC.

V is TRBV14 and J is TRBJ2-2, with 9 bases matching TRBD1. This CDR3 spans 16 amino acids. V trimming: 4 bases; J trimming: 0 bases; junction bases outside the gene matches: 3. Germline V lookup: CDR1 SGHDN, CDR2 FVKESK. The CDR3 is CASSPHRGPNTGELFF. Here the CDR3 DNA reads TGTGCCAGCAGCCCTCACAGGGGGCCGAACACCGGGGAGCTGTTTTTT. The full variable domain, its missing parts supplied by reference TRBV14 and TRBJ2-2, is EAGVTQFPSHSVIEKGQTVTLRCDPISGHDNLYWYRRVMGKEIKFLLHFVKESKQDESGMPNNRFLAERTGGTYSTLKVQPAELEDSGVYFCASSPHRGPNTGELFFGEGSRLTVL.

The CDR3 nucleotides read TGCGCCAGCAGCCCACATATGGGGACAGGGGACAGCACAGATACGCAGTATTTT. This gives the protein CASSPHMGTGDSTDTQYF. V usage is TRBV4-3 and J usage is TRBJ2-3; 10 bases fit TRBD1. Germline assignment: CDR1 LGHNA and CDR2 YSLEER. The CDR3 runs to 18 residues. The V and J ends lost 4 bases and 0 bases, in that order; junction bases with no gene match: 10.

The count of this clone is one. CDR3 sequence: CASSFKTASTDTQYF. CDR3 coding DNA: TGTGCCAGCAGCTTCAAAACTGCTAGCACAGATACGCAGTATTTT. This sequence joins TRBV5-4 and TRBJ2-3; D gene uncertain. Germline V gives CDR1 SGHNT, CDR2 YYREEE (reference sequence). This CDR3 contains 15 residues. Trimming removed 2 bases at V and 0 bases at J, with 10 bases between.

About this clone: The junction departs from germline at one end; a sequencing error may be responsible. V is TRBV11-1 and J is TRBJ2-7, with 10 positions matching TRBD1. The CDR3 runs to 12 residues. Looked up from germline, CDR1 is SGHAT and CDR2 is FQDESV (reference sequence). CDR3 coding DNA: TGTGCCAGCAGCTTAGGGGACAGGGGACCGGACTTC. Protein: CASSLGDRGPDF.

This rearrangement joins TRBV7-2 to TRBJ2-7, with D maybe TRBD1 (6 bases). Looked up from germline, CDR1 is SGHTA and CDR2 is FQGNSA. CDR3 length: 16 residues. Trimming took 5 bases from V and 3 from J, leaving 20 bases between them. CDR3 nucleotide sequence: TGTGCCAGCAGCCTCCGGACAGCCCCAATGGGCTACGAGCAGTACTTC. It yields the protein CASSLRTAPMGYEQYF.

The chain joins TRBV4-2 to TRBJ1-2; D not certain. This CDR3 comprises 15 residues. V lost 1 base and J 1 base, leaving 10 bases between the germline ends. Germline loops: CDR1 LGHNA, CDR2 YNFKEQ. CDR3 sequence: CASSQAWALNYGYTF. CDR3 coding DNA: TGTGCCAGCAGCCAAGCATGGGCGCTTAACTATGGCTACACCTTC.

V is TRBV7-3 and J is TRBJ2-3; 7 nucleotides line up with TRBD2. The junction had 13 bases not matched to a gene; V was cut back by 2 bases and J by 8 bases. The V gene's germline CDR1 is SGHTA and CDR2 FQGTGA. The length of the CDR3 is 16 residues. For the CDR3, the DNA is TGTGCCAGCAGCTTACTTACGGCCGGGAGGTCAGCTACGCAGTATTTT. It yields the protein CASSLLTAGRSATQYF.

The chain carries TRBV5-1 and TRBJ1-2, with 8 bases matching TRBD1. With 5 bases clipped from V and 6 bases from J, the junction kept 9 bases outside the gene matches. The CDR3 has 14 residues. CDR1 and CDR2 (germline): SGHRS, YFSETQ. The CDR3 loop reads CASSWGQGADGYTF. In DNA form, the CDR3 reads TGCGCCAGCAGTTGGGGCCAGGGGGCAGATGGCTACACCTTC. Looking up the rest from reference TRBV5-1 and TRBJ1-2 gives the full variable domain: KAGVTQTPRYLIKTRGQQVTLSCSPISGHRSVSWYQQTPGQGLQFLFEYFSETQRNKGNFPGRFSGRQFSNSRSEMNVSTLELGDSALYLCASSWGQGADGYTFGSGTRLTVV.

The V gene is TRBV11-2, the J gene TRBJ1-1; 7 positions match TRBD1. Germline V lookup: CDR1 SGHAT, CDR2 FQNNGV. This CDR3 contains 14 residues. Trimming removed 6 bases from V and 4 bases from J; junction bases left unmatched: 8. CDR3 DNA: TGTGCCAGCAGACAGACAGGGCGAGGCACTGAAGCTTTCTTT. Protein product: CASRQTGRGTEAFF.

The chain carries TRBV7-2 and TRBJ2-2; 7 positions match TRBD1. The germline V gene has CDR1 SGHTA and CDR2 FQGNSA. Unmatched junction bases numbered 3, after V lost 1 base and J lost 7 bases. This CDR3 is built from 14 residues. For the CDR3, the DNA is TGTGCCAGCAGCTTAGAGGGGGCCGTCGGGGAGCTGTTTTTT. This gives the protein CASSLEGAVGELFF. The full variable domain, rest sourced from reference TRBV7-2 and TRBJ2-2, is GAGVSQSPSNKVTEKGKDVELRCDPISGHTALYWYRQSLGQGLEFLIYFQGNSAPDKSGLPSDRFSAERTGGSVSTLTIQRTQQEDSAVYLCASSLEGAVGELFFGEGSRLTVL.

CDR3 nucleotides: TGTGCCAGCAGCTCCGCACCCGGTAACGAGCAGTACTTC. Protein: CASSSAPGNEQYF. V is TRBV11-2 and J is TRBJ2-7, with D unresolved. The CDR3 has 13 amino acids. Germline CDR1 is SGHAT and CDR2 is FQNNGV. V was shortened by 4 bases and J by 5 bases, with 12 bases between the two germline ends.

The chain uses TRBV19 and TRBJ1-3; maybe TRBD1 (6 bases). Trimming took off 3 bases at V and 0 bases at J, with 12 bases between the two ends. CDR1 is LNHDA, CDR2 SQIVND, per germline (reference sequence). CDR3 length: 16 amino acids. The CDR3 region is CASSMSGQLSGNTIYF. In DNA, the CDR3 is TGTGCCAGTAGTATGTCCGGACAGCTCTCTGGAAACACCATATATTTT.

The chain joins TRBV30 to TRBJ2-3; D ambiguous. The CDR3 totals 12 residues. The germline gives CDR1 GTSNPN, CDR2 SVGIG (reference sequence). Trimming took off 5 bases at V and 5 bases at J, with 11 bases between the two ends. The CDR3 sequence: CAWAGSLDTQYF. The CDR3 DNA reads TGTGCCTGGGCCGGGTCGCTAGATACGCAGTATTTT.

The chain has TRBV27 and TRBJ1-1, with D unclear. This CDR3 has 14 amino acids. Trimming took off 4 bases at V and 1 base at J, with 10 bases between the two ends. Germline V gene sequence: CDR1 MNHEY, CDR2 SMNVEV (reference sequence). CDR3 amino acids: CASSSPSWNTEAFF. The DNA of the CDR3 is TGTGCCAGCAGTTCTCCGTCGTGGAACACTGAAGCTTTCTTT.

The chain employs TRBV7-2 and TRBJ1-1; 7 bases map to TRBD1. V lost 4 bases, J lost 4 bases, and 6 bases stayed unmatched. The CDR3 has 14 residues. Per the germline V gene, CDR1 is SGHTA and CDR2 is FQGNSA. For the CDR3, the DNA is TGTGCCAGCAGCTGGCTCCGGGACAGCACTGAAGCTTTCTTT. It is translated as CASSWLRDSTEAFF. Based on the CDR3 plus reference TRBV7-2 and TRBJ1-1, the full variable domain is GAGVSQSPSNKVTEKGKDVELRCDPISGHTALYWYRQSLGQGLEFLIYFQGNSAPDKSGLPSDRFSAERTGGSVSTLTIQRTQQEDSAVYLCASSWLRDSTEAFFGQGTRLTVV.

The rearrangement joins TRBV11-3 to TRBJ2-7; the match to TRBD1 covers 10 bases. Germline assignment: CDR1 SGHNT and CDR2 YENEEA. Germline trimming cut 3 bases from V and 6 bases from J; bases unmatched to any gene: 2. The CDR3 is made up of 13 amino acids. The DNA of the CDR3 is TGTGCCAGCAGCTTGGGACAGGGGTCCGAGCAGTACTTC. Residues: CASSLGQGSEQYF. Full variable domain (remainder filled in from reference TRBV11-3 and TRBJ2-7): EAGVVQSPRYKIIEKKQPVAFWCNPISGHNTLYWYLQNLGQGPELLIRYENEEAVDDSQLPKDRFSAERLKGVDSTLKIQPAELGDSAVYLCASSLGQGSEQYFGPGTRLTVT.

The chain combines TRBV6-6 with TRBJ2-6; 7 positions match TRBD1. There are 15 residues in the CDR3. The germline V gene has CDR1 MNHNY and CDR2 SVGAGI (reference sequence). With 6 bases clipped from V and 4 bases from J, the junction kept 6 bases outside the gene matches. The CDR3 DNA is TGTGCCAGCAGCACACAGGGGTTAGGGGCCAACGTCCTGACTTTC. It is translated as CASSTQGLGANVLTF.

The V and J genes are TRBV19 and TRBJ1-3; 8 bases line up with TRBD1. This CDR3 contains 18 residues. V was clipped by 5 bases and J by 4 bases; unmatched bases: 16. The germline gives CDR1 LNHDA, CDR2 SQIVND (reference sequence). Here the CDR3 reads CASSVTDATGGTGNTIYF. Here the CDR3 DNA reads TGTGCCAGTAGTGTGACGGATGCTACAGGGGGGACGGGAAACACCATATATTTT.

The chain combines TRBV6-5 with TRBJ1-2; TRBD1 matches at 8 bases. J was trimmed by 1 base and V by 4 bases; bases with no gene match: 8. The CDR3 contains 16 residues. The germline gives CDR1 MNHEY, CDR2 SVGAGI. CDR3 in amino acids: CASSSAGQDVNYGYTF. The CDR3 DNA follows: TGTGCCAGCAGTTCAGCGGGACAGGACGTTAACTATGGCTACACCTTC.

The chain employs TRBV27 and TRBJ2-3, with 8 positions matching TRBD2. CDR1 and CDR2 from the germline V gene are MNHEY and SMNVEV (reference sequence). Trimming cost V 2 bases and J 4 bases; bases outside gene matches: 17. The CDR3 extends over 19 amino acids. The CDR3 region is CASSLDRRGARKGSDTQYF. The CDR3 bases are TGTGCCAGCAGTTTAGATAGGCGGGGGGCAAGAAAGGGATCAGATACGCAGTATTTT.

The chain is built from TRBV2 and TRBJ1-2; 9 nucleotides match TRBD1. This CDR3 is 16 amino acids long. After removal of 6 bases from V and 2 bases from J, the junction contained 10 bases not matched to a gene. Germline V gene data show CDR1 as SNHLY and CDR2 as FYNNEI. The CDR3 loop reads CASRRGGQGVNYGYTF. The CDR3 bases are TGTGCCAGCAGACGGGGGGGACAGGGAGTGAACTATGGCTACACCTTC.

The chain joins TRBV5-4 to TRBJ1-4; TRBD1 matches at 8 bases. The CDR3 runs 15 residues. Trimming at V came to 1 base and at J to 7 bases, leaving 6 bases not matched to a gene. CDR1 and CDR2 (germline): SGHNT, YYREEE (reference sequence). CDR3 bases: TGTGCCAGCAGCTTGCCAGGGGGCGAGGGTGAAAAACTGTTTTTT. The encoded protein is CASSLPGGEGEKLFF.

This chain joins TRBV19 and TRBJ1-2; 12 bases are shared with TRBD1. Germline V CDR1 and CDR2: LNHDA, SQIVND (reference sequence). This CDR3 contains 15 residues. J gave up 5 bases and V 5 bases, and 6 bases lay outside the gene matches. CDR3 coding DNA: TGTGCCAGTAGTTTCCGGGACAGGGGGCGGTATGGCTACACCTTC. Encoded protein: CASSFRDRGRYGYTF.